The source of this T cell receptor (beta chain) is a study of blood T cell repertoires in COVID-19. Looking at the study overall: The analysed material was cDNA or gDNA that came from T cells, B-cell-depleted T cells, or PBMCs.

The CDR3 runs to 13 residues. The germline V gene has CDR1 SGHRS and CDR2 YFSETQ. V shed 4 bases and J shed 0 bases, with 5 bases lying between them. Original processing methods: Reference gene primer amplification yielded estimated nucleated cell counts. The assay was immunoSEQ multiplex PCR, and TCRdb's table has in-frame clones only and misses some. From that table come the V and J calls and clone size; the DNA was used to work out D and trimming. The table shows roughly 80,000 clones, with roughly 80% occurring only once. The TCR originated in a human donor in a cohort sampled during active COVID-19. Source material: peripheral blood. V usage is TRBV5-1 and J usage is TRBJ1-5; a weak D match, TRBD1 (5 bases). CDR3 in DNA: TGCGCCAGCAGCAGGGGTAGCAATCAGCCCCAGCATTTT. Residues: CASSRGSNQPQHF.